This T cell receptor (beta chain) was sequenced during a study of shared clonotypes between healthy human individuals. Study outcomes and limitations: A small donor pool kept down the genetic and exposure-history diversity that was represented. Memory subsets had estimated richness that was generally smaller than that of naive subsets.

This CDR3 has 12 residues. Germline V gene lookup returns CDR1 SQVTM and CDR2 ANQGSEA. V shed 5 bases, J shed 6 bases, and the junction held 6 bases outside the gene matches. Data came from immunoSEQ multiplex PCR; TCRdb stores just in-frame clones and leaves some out. The sample shows roughly 2 million clones, about 95% of them seen only once. Worth noting for this clone: Its antigen is as yet unknown.

CD45RO-negative CD8 cells positively selected for CCR7 made up the naive population, which excluded terminally differentiated effector memory CD45RA+ cells. The donors, healthy adults who were HIV-negative, had experienced no recent acute infections or vaccinations. This chain connects TRBV29-1 to TRBJ2-7; 8 nucleotides match TRBD1. The receptor was isolated from a man aged 18 to 29 in good health. The sample taken for sequencing was naive CD8+ T cells sorted from blood. CDR3 bases: TGCAGCGTTTTATCAGGGGGCGGCGAGCAGTACTTC. It translates to CSVLSGGGEQYF.